Below are 25 T cell receptor beta chains sequenced from a single sample in a study of T cell repertoires in cytomegalovirus infection (dated by TCRdb to between 2018 and 2020). What the treatment or condition label conveys for this sample: in vitro stimulation with specific CMV peptide epitopes to enrich CMV-specific T cells. Data came from an Illumina HiSeq 1500. The raw public reads went through TCRdb reprocessing: fastp at Q25, MiXCR clone calling, in-frame beta chains kept. For every CDR3 protein sequence, its rows merge into one entry that carries the most common genes and DNA. For this sample the table gives about 920,000 distinct CDR3 sequences, of which less than 35% were detected only once. Clones ranked in the top ten supply more than 13% of the sample. What these receptors recognize is not known. Sequencing was performed on cultured CD8+ T cells from PBMCs, taken from culture after CMV antigen stimulation. The receptors stem from a human donor in good health (CMV status not recorded). Some clones in this sample may be carry-over from other donors' samples.

This clonotype was observed a few times. The chain has TRBV12-3 or TRBV12-4 and TRBJ2-3; D possibly uses TRBD1 or TRBD2 (5 bases each). The CDR3 runs to 16 residues. The germline V and J ends were trimmed by 5 bases and 1 base, with 16 bases remaining between them. CDR3 nucleotides: TGTGCCAGCAGTCTTGGGACGTATCTAGGCACAGATACGCAGTATTTT. Its translation is CASSLGTYLGTDTQYF.

CDR3 in amino acids: CATSDWGREQPQHF. The CDR3 nucleotides read TGTGCCACCAGTGATTGGGGAAGGGAACAGCCCCAGCATTTT. J is TRBJ1-5 and V is TRBV24-1; no clear D gene. The CDR3 covers 14 residues. Deletions cut 2 bases from V and 7 bases from J, with 11 bases between. The germline V gene has CDR1 KGHDR and CDR2 SFDVKD.

The rearrangement links TRBV4-3 to TRBJ2-5; no clear D. The CDR3 totals 14 residues. V was cut by 0 bases and J by 5 bases, with 10 bases left in between. Germline lookup yields CDR1 LGHNA and CDR2 YSLEER. The CDR3 nucleotides read TGCGCCAGCAGCCAAGATGCGACTCGGGAGACCCAGTACTTC. Amino acids: CASSQDATRETQYF.

This clonotype was counted only a few times. The chain employs TRBV15 and TRBJ2-1, with a tentative D call TRBD1 (5 bases). This CDR3 comprises 13 residues. V lost 5 bases to trimming and J lost 3 bases, with 8 bases between them. Germline CDR1 is LNHNV and CDR2 is YYDKDF (reference sequence). Here the CDR3 reads CATSLDSYNEQFF. The CDR3 DNA is TGTGCCACCAGCCTAGACAGCTACAATGAGCAGTTCTTC.

The chain joins TRBV6-2 or TRBV6-3 to TRBJ1-1; maybe TRBD1 (6 bases). The CDR3 runs 15 residues. V was shortened by 8 bases and J by 1 base, with 17 bases between the two germline ends. The germline CDR1 and CDR2 sequences are MNHEY and SVGEGT. CDR3 residues: CASPPEGERNTEAFF. DNA for the CDR3: TGTGCCAGCCCACCGGAGGGGGAAAGGAACACTGAAGCTTTCTTT.

Concerning this clonotype itself: Being one base from a much bigger clone, this may be a read error. The rearrangement joins TRBV7-6 to TRBJ2-1, with 10 bases matching TRBD2. Per germline, CDR1 SGHVS and CDR2 FNYEAQ. This CDR3 contains 14 residues. The CDR3 reads CVSIGTSEGGEQFF. The CDR3 DNA follows: TGTGTCAGCATCGGGACTAGCGAAGGGGGTGAGCAGTTCTTC.

This chain links TRBV7-6 with TRBJ1-3; 9 bases line up with TRBD1. This CDR3 comprises 16 residues. V dropped 6 bases and J dropped 4; count of bases not matched to a gene: 10. The germline CDR1 and CDR2 sequences are SGHVS and FNYEAQ. The CDR3 reads CASSPKQGAKGNTIYF. CDR3 DNA sequence: TGTGCCAGCAGTCCTAAACAGGGGGCGAAAGGAAACACCATATATTTT. Filled out from reference TRBV7-6 and TRBJ1-3, the complete variable domain reads GAGVSQSPRYKVTKRGQDVALRCDPISGHVSLYWYRQALGQGPEFLTYFNYEAQQDKSGLPNDRFSAERPEGSISTLTIQRTEQRDSAMYRCASSPKQGAKGNTIYFGEGSWLTVV.

The gene calls are TRBV27 and TRBJ1-1; 7 nucleotides align to TRBD1. The CDR3 is made up of 16 amino acids. With V trimmed by 3 bases and J by 0 bases, 7 bases remained unmatched. Germline loops: CDR1 MNHEY, CDR2 SMNVEV (reference sequence). The CDR3 here is CASSFSPTGLNTEAFF. The DNA of the CDR3 is TGTGCCAGCAGTTTCTCCCCGACAGGGCTGAACACTGAAGCTTTCTTT.

This clonotype was counted a few times. V usage is TRBV12-3 or TRBV12-4 and J usage is TRBJ1-2; TRBD1 agrees at 7 bases. This CDR3 contains 13 residues. After removal of 5 bases from V and 6 bases from J, the junction contained 6 bases not matched to a gene. CDR3 in amino acids: CASSPRGPHGYTF. CDR3 in DNA: TGTGCCAGCAGTCCGAGGGGGCCCCATGGCTACACCTTC.

V is TRBV6-8 and J is TRBJ2-1; the match to TRBD2 covers 9 bases. CDR3 length equals 15 residues. Losses at the gene ends were 0 bases for V and 8 bases for J; bases not matched to a gene: 5. CDR1 and CDR2 from the germline V gene are MNHGY and SAAAGT. The CDR3 coding sequence is TGTGCCAGCAGTTACTCGTGGCGGGGGGGCCATGAGCAGTTCTTC. Encoded protein: CASSYSWRGGHEQFF.

The rearrangement links TRBV12-3 or TRBV12-4 to TRBJ2-5; 7 bases line up with TRBD1. V lost 3 bases, J lost 2 bases, and 9 bases stayed unmatched. There are 16 residues in the CDR3. The CDR3 DNA sequence: TGTGCCAGCAGTTTTCAGACAGGGAAGACACAAGAGACCCAGTACTTC. Its translation: CASSFQTGKTQETQYF.

The chain employs TRBV6-8 and TRBJ2-3; 7 positions agree with TRBD2. J gave up 2 bases and V 2 bases, and 7 bases lay outside the gene matches. The germline V gene encodes CDR1 MNHGY and CDR2 SAAAGT. The CDR3 runs to 16 residues. CDR3 nucleotide sequence: TGTGCCAGCAGTTACGCGTCAGCGGGGATCACAGATACGCAGTATTTT. Protein product: CASSYASAGITDTQYF.

The chain links TRBV14 to TRBJ1-2; no reliable D call. The V gene lost 3 bases and the J gene lost 1 base, with 21 bases spanning the gap. Germline-derived CDR1 and CDR2 are SGHDN and FVKESK. CDR3 length equals 18 residues. CDR3 loop: CASSHIGNPLPYNYGYTF. The CDR3 region has the DNA TGTGCCAGCAGCCATATCGGGAACCCCCTGCCGTATAACTATGGCTACACCTTC.

This chain links TRBV7-6 with TRBJ1-5, with 9 bases fitting TRBD1. Germline V gives CDR1 SGHVS, CDR2 FNYEAQ. V was pared by 4 bases and J by 5 bases, with 9 bases of the junction left unmatched. The CDR3 runs 16 residues. This CDR3 is CASSSDLDRGYQPQHF. The CDR3, as DNA: TGTGCCAGCAGCTCCGACCTCGACAGGGGGTATCAGCCCCAGCATTTT.

This clonotype was seen at least ten times. The chain is built from TRBV10-3 and TRBJ2-3, with a possible D match to TRBD1 (5 bases). V was cut by 0 bases and J by 4 bases, with 11 bases left in between. CDR3 length: 15 amino acids. Germline loops: CDR1 ENHRY, CDR2 SYGVKD. CDR3: CAISESVGAADTQYF. The CDR3 DNA reads as TGTGCCATCAGTGAGTCTGTAGGGGCCGCAGATACGCAGTATTTT.

The table lists this clonotype with a few counts. The chain links TRBV27 to TRBJ2-4; D is perhaps TRBD2 (6 bases). The V and J ends lost 5 bases and 0 bases respectively, with 11 bases between them. This CDR3 comprises 15 residues. The germline gives CDR1 MNHEY, CDR2 SMNVEV (reference sequence). The CDR3 DNA is TGTGCCAGCAGTCCCGGGGGAAGAGCCAAAAACATTCAGTACTTC. It codes for CASSPGGRAKNIQYF.

This clonotype was counted between two and nine times. The chain uses TRBV7-8 and TRBJ2-3; 8 positions match TRBD1. Germline V gene lookup returns CDR1 SGHVS and CDR2 FQNEAQ. The CDR3 is 17 residues long. V was clipped by 0 bases and J by 0 bases; unmatched bases: 5. The CDR3 region has the DNA TGTGCCAGCAGCTTAGCGAGGGGGACAGGAAGCACAGATACGCAGTATTTT. Protein sequence: CASSLARGTGSTDTQYF.

This clonotype was observed at least ten times. The chain couples TRBV7-2 to TRBJ1-1, with a weak D call TRBD1 (6 bases). This CDR3 region has 13 residues. The V gene's germline CDR1 is SGHTA and CDR2 FQGNSA. V was pared by 2 bases and J by 8 bases, with 12 bases between. This CDR3 reads CASSLKRGGEAFF. For the CDR3, the DNA is TGTGCCAGCAGCTTAAAGAGGGGGGGAGAAGCTTTCTTT.

This clonotype has only one observation. V gene TRBV2 combines with J gene TRBJ2-3, with 8 bases aligning to TRBD2. The CDR3 extends over 16 amino acids. CDR1 and CDR2 (germline): SNHLY, FYNNEI. V shed 10 bases and J 1 base; nucleotides not matched to a gene: 13. CDR3 in amino acids: CATSRGAGRGTDTQYF. The DNA for the CDR3 is TGTGCCACCTCTCGGGGGGCCGGGAGGGGCACAGATACGCAGTATTTT.

This clonotype occurred a few times. The chain employs TRBV27 and TRBJ2-7, with D possibly TRBD1 on 5 matching bases. There are 13 residues in the CDR3. V was cut by 3 bases and J by 5 bases, with 11 bases left in between. The V gene's germline CDR1 is MNHEY and CDR2 SMNVEV (reference sequence). The CDR3 spells CASSFTRGHEQYV. The DNA of the CDR3 is TGTGCCAGCAGTTTTACAAGGGGCCACGAGCAGTACGTC.

This clonotype was seen only a few times. This sequence joins TRBV12-3 or TRBV12-4 and TRBJ2-7; D is tentatively TRBD1 or TRBD2 (6 bases each). V was pared by 6 bases and J by 4 bases, with 31 bases between. The CDR3 runs 19 residues. The CDR3 nucleotides read TGTGCCAGCAGACCCCATTTTTGTCTTCGGGGGCGCCTCGGTTACGAGCAGTACGTC. The encoded protein is CASRPHFCLRGRLGYEQYV.

This clonotype has a handful of counts. This rearrangement joins TRBV13 to TRBJ2-1; perhaps D is TRBD1 or TRBD2 (6 bases each). The CDR3 loop spans 15 amino acids. The V end was cut by 8 bases, the J end by 1 base, with 15 bases between. Germline V gene lookup returns CDR1 PRHDT and CDR2 FYEKMQ (reference sequence). CDR3: CASGGLETSYNEQFF. Written as DNA, the CDR3 is TGTGCCAGCGGGGGGCTCGAAACATCCTACAATGAGCAGTTCTTC.

A note on this clonotype: A much larger clone lies a single base off, so this may be a read error. This chain joins TRBV6-1 and TRBJ1-1; a possible D gene is TRBD1 (6 bases). Germline CDR1 MNHNS, CDR2 SASEGT. The CDR3 runs 13 residues. DNA of the CDR3: TGTGCCACCAGTTGGGGGGCTGGTACTGAAGCTTTCTTT. Its translation: CATSWGAGTEAFF.

This chain uses TRBV28 with TRBJ2-1; 11 positions match TRBD2. Germline V gene data show CDR1 as MDHEN and CDR2 as SYDVKM. The CDR3 spans 17 residues. J lost 7 bases, V lost 6 bases, and 14 bases had no gene match. CDR3 coding DNA: TGTGCCAGCAGCTTCGGAATAGCGGGGGGGCAAGGAAATGAGCAGTTCTTC. Translating it yields CASSFGIAGGQGNEQFF.

This clonotype has a handful of counts. The chain recombines TRBV6-5 with TRBJ1-2, with D unclear. Germline CDR1 reads MNHEY; CDR2 reads SVGAGI. V was clipped by 3 bases and J by 3 bases, with 8 bases between them. CDR3 size: 13 residues. As DNA, the CDR3 is TGTGCCAGCAGTTATGGGGAGGACTATGGCTACACCTTC. Amino acid sequence: CASSYGEDYGYTF.